This T cell receptor beta chain stems from a study of T cell responses to AZD1222 COVID-19 vaccine. Study-level results: Females made up more of the donors, who were largely white British, and clonal diversity may have come out too low. Regions 160-218 and 743-854 held dominance among vaccine-associated CD4 TCRs, which spanned spike. Reports indicate that nearly half of spike-specific TCRs are directed at unmutated variant regions.

The germline CDR1 and CDR2 sequences are MDHEN and SYDVKM. V lost 4 bases to trimming and J lost 1 base, with 14 bases between them. CDR3 length: 16 residues. Produced via immunoSEQ multiplex PCR; TCRdb's table is partial and in-frame only. The sample includes tens of thousands of clones, 87% of them seen just once. With respect to this clone: Antigen unknown.

This clonotype was sampled from an adult who received the AZD1222 COVID-19 vaccine. The V call is TRBV28, the J call TRBJ2-4; D is possibly TRBD1 (6 bases). This material consisted of peripheral blood, taken 28 days after the second AZD1222 dose. CDR3 sequence reads: CASSSPGETAKNIQYF. DNA of the CDR3: TGTGCCAGCAGTTCACCAGGGGAGACGGCCAAAAACATTCAGTACTTC.